The clone carrying this T cell receptor beta chain was counted between two and nine times. Antigen unknown. With 60 Vbeta and 13 Jbeta primers, the PCR was carried out. Method: immunoSEQ multiplex PCR; TCRdb's copy keeps in-frame clones and lacks some. This table has 150,000 to 250,000 clones, approximately 80% appearing once. The CDR3 consists of 14 residues. J lost 6 bases, V lost 7 bases, and 7 bases had no gene match. The germline gives CDR1 MNHNY, CDR2 SVGAGI (reference sequence). This entry comes from a study of cytomegalovirus exposure and HLA in healthy donors. Study overall: Genotyping of 300 to 450 donors showed that over 80% belonged to the Caucasian-associated ancestry cluster.

General study points: Across all donors, roughly uniform sequencing depth was an assumption of the presence/absence analyses. Productive status was seen about 90% or about 30% of the time for most TCR beta V segments in an earlier analysis.

This rearrangement joins TRBV6-6 to TRBJ1-5; 9 bases are a match to TRBD1. Sequences were obtained from PBMCs. The TCR sequence derives from a boy between 2 and 10 years old in good health and CMV-seronegative. CDR3 residues: CASTQTGGFQPQHF. The CDR3 nucleotides read TGTGCCAGCACCCAAACAGGGGGCTTTCAGCCCCAGCATTTT.